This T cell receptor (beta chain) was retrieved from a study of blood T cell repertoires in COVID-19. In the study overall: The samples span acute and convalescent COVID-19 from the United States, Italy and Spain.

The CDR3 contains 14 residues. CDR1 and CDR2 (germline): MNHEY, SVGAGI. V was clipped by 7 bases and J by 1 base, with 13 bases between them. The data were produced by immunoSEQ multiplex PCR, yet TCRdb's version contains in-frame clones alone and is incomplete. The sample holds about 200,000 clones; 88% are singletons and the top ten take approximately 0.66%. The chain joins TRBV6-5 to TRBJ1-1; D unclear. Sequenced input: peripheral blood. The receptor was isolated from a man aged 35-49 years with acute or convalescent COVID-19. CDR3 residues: CASMTGIGNTEAFF. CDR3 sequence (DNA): TGTGCCAGCATGACTGGAATTGGGAACACTGAAGCTTTCTTT.